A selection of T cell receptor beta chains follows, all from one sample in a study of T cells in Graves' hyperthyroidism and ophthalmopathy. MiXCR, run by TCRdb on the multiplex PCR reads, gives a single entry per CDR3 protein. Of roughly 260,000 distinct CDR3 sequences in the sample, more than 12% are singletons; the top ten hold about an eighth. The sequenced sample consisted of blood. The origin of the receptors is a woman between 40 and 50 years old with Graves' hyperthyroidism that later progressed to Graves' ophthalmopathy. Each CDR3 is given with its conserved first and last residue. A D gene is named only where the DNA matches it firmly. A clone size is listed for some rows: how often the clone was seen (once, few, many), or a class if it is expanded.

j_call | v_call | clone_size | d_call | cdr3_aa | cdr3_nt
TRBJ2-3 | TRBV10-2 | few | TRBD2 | CASITGTSGKDTQYF | TGCGCCAGCATCACCGGGACTAGCGGGAAAGATACGCAGTATTTT
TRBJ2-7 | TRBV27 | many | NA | CASSFGPSYEQYF | TGTGCCAGCAGTTTCGGTCCTTCCTACGAGCAGTACTTC
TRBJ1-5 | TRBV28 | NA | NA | CASSTTSTGQRQPQHF | TGTGCCAGCAGTACAACCTCGACAGGACAGAGGCAGCCCCAGCATTTT
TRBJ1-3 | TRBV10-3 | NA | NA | CAISPGVKDGNTIYF | TGTGCCATCAGTCCAGGGGTTAAAGATGGAAACACCATATATTTT
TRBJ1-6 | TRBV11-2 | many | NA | CASSPALENSPLHF | TGTGCCAGCAGCCCCGCCCTGGAGAATTCACCCCTCCACTTT
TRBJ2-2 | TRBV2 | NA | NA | CASSETGLLSGELFF | TGTGCCAGCAGTGAGACAGGCCTGCTCAGCGGGGAGCTGTTTTTT
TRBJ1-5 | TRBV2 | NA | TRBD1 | CASSRRRTGYKAYSNQPQHF | TGTGCCAGCAGCAGACGTAGGACAGGGTATAAAGCTTATAGCAATCAGCCCCAGCATTTT
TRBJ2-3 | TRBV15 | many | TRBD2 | CATSRGGGSSTDTQYF | TGTGCCACCAGCAGAGGCGGCGGGAGTTCTACAGATACGCAGTATTTT
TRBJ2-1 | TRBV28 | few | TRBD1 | CASSLRSVTGLSDEQFF | TGTGCCAGCAGTTTAAGGTCGGTGACAGGGCTGTCCGATGAGCAGTTCTTC
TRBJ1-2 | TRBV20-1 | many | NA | CSAPDNNYGYTF | TGCAGTGCCCCGGACAATAACTATGGCTACACCTTC
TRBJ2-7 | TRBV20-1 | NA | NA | CSAREFTYEQYF | TGCAGTGCCAGGGAGTTTACCTACGAGCAGTACTTC